One T cell receptor (beta chain) is described in this entry. This record comes from a study of control samples from healthy donors and cancer patients. The CDR3 totals 17 residues. Germline lookup yields CDR1 SGHTA and CDR2 FQGNSA. J was trimmed by 5 bases and V by 5 bases; bases with no gene match: 12. This table comes from immunoSEQ multiplex PCR, and its TCRdb copy is limited to in-frame clones, with some not included. The sample comprises 150,000 to 200,000 clones, around 93% of which are singletons, and over 4% rests with the top ten. The sequenced sample consisted of blood. The rearrangement joins TRBV7-2 to TRBJ2-7, with 13 nucleotides matching TRBD2. The sequence derives from a woman aged 60-75 years in good health. The CDR3 DNA reads TGTGCCAGCAGCGCCCCCCGTTTACTAGCGGGGGGGGACGAGCAGTACTTC. The encoded protein is CASSAPRLLAGGDEQYF.